A few counts support the clone carrying this TCR beta chain. Its antigen remains unknown. The sample is drawn from a study of beta chain features in type 1 diabetes. General study results and limits: Patients and controls would be equally affected if PCR favored shorter templates.

V shed 4 bases and J 2 bases; nucleotides not matched to a gene: 8. The CDR3 spans 16 residues. Germline V gene lookup returns CDR1 LNHDA and CDR2 SQIVND (reference sequence). Every bit of the isolated RNA underwent reverse transcription, so sequencing read expressed TCRB transcripts. The data were produced by immunoSEQ multiplex PCR, yet TCRdb's version contains in-frame clones alone and is incomplete. The sample includes hundreds of thousands of clones, 14% of them seen just once. The source is a man aged 25-45 years in good health. The chain recombines TRBV19 with TRBJ2-3; 8 bases match TRBD2. The sequencing input was central memory CD4+ T cells from blood. This CDR3 reads CASSRHTSGITDTQYF. In DNA form, the CDR3 reads TGTGCCAGTAGTAGACACACTAGCGGAATCACAGATACGCAGTATTTT.